These T cell receptor beta chains were read from a single sample in a study of PD-L1 blockade in urothelial cancer. Only in-frame clones appear in the TCRdb table, and some are missing; sequencing was by immunoSEQ multiplex PCR. The sample lists more than 50,000 clones, approximately 80% occurring once. This material consisted of PBMCs, taken around atezolizumab (anti-PD-L1) treatment. The receptors were gathered from a man between 65 and 85 years old with urothelial cancer. The CDR3 runs from the conserved cysteine through the conserved F or W. The order of the fields is D gene, J gene, V gene, clone size, CDR3 protein, CDR3 DNA. The D gene is left open where the match is weak. Not all rows give a size; the values are once, few, many and, for expanded clones, a class.

-	TRBJ1-1	TRBV5-6	-	CASSPWGGPMNTEAFF	TGTGCCAGCAGCCCCTGGGGGGGCCCCATGAACACTGAAGCTTTCTTT
-	TRBJ2-5	TRBV6-1	-	CASSEVKGDGETQYF	TGTGCCAGCAGCGAAGTTAAGGGGGATGGGGAGACCCAGTACTTC
-	TRBJ2-7	TRBV5-1	-	CASSYPQGNEQYF	TGCGCCAGCAGCTACCCACAGGGAAACGAGCAGTACTTC
-	TRBJ2-3	TRBV5-1	-	CASSLAQISTDTQYF	TGCGCCAGCAGCTTGGCTCAGATTAGCACAGATACGCAGTATTTT
TRBD2	TRBJ2-1	TRBV11-3	-	CASSALAGGTDSYNEQFF	TGTGCCAGCAGCGCTTTAGCGGGAGGGACGGACTCCTACAATGAGCAGTTCTTC
-	TRBJ1-2	TRBV11-2	-	CASSSSGPQGGYGYTF	TGTGCCAGCAGCTCGAGCGGTCCACAGGGTGGCTATGGCTACACCTTC
TRBD1	TRBJ2-2	TRBV30	-	CAWGTGTGELFF	TGTGCCTGGGGGACAGGCACCGGGGAGCTGTTTTTT
TRBD1	TRBJ1-1	TRBV30	-	CAYSEGAAGYMNTEAFF	TGTGCATACTCGGAGGGGGCCGCGGGGTACATGAACACTGAAGCTTTCTTT
-	TRBJ2-5	TRBV19	-	CASSITAGQETQYF	TGTGCCAGTAGTATAACGGCGGGTCAAGAGACCCAGTACTTC
TRBD1	TRBJ2-5	TRBV5-1	-	CASSWTPGGAGETQYF	TGCGCCAGCAGCTGGACCCCAGGGGGCGCAGGAGAGACCCAGTACTTC
TRBD1	TRBJ2-5	TRBV15	-	CATSIPGQGARETQYF	TGTGCCACCAGCATCCCCGGACAGGGGGCAAGGGAGACCCAGTACTTC
-	TRBJ2-4	TRBV5-1	-	CASSPVLSDIQYF	TGCGCCAGCAGCCCCGTTCTCTCCGACATTCAGTACTTC
TRBD2	TRBJ2-6	TRBV5-3	-	CASPQWLAENSGANVLTF	TGTGCCAGCCCGCAGTGGCTAGCGGAGAACTCTGGGGCCAACGTCCTGACTTTC
TRBD1	TRBJ1-1	TRBV5-1	once	CASSLNRGNTEAFF	TGCGCCAGCAGCTTGAACAGGGGGAACACTGAAGCTTTCTTT
TRBD1	TRBJ2-2	TRBV9	-	CASSLGQGDGELFF	TGTGCCAGCAGCTTGGGACAGGGGGACGGGGAGCTGTTTTTT
-	TRBJ2-7	TRBV30	-	CAWTRSYEQYF	TGTGCCTGGACACGGTCCTACGAGCAGTACTTC